Below are 2 T cell receptor beta chains sequenced from a single sample in a study of early stage breast cancer tumors. Data came from immunoSEQ multiplex PCR; TCRdb stores just in-frame clones and leaves some out. The data show roughly 10,000 clones, approximately 70% seen once. Sample: breast tumor tissue. These receptors came from a person in their fifties with breast cancer.

This sequence joins TRBV6-1 and TRBJ2-2, with 9 positions matching TRBD2. Germline CDR1 reads MNHNS; CDR2 reads SASEGT. The CDR3 runs 14 residues. Unmatched junction bases numbered 6, after V lost 6 bases and J lost 7 bases. This CDR3 reads CASREPSGNGELFF. In nucleotides, the CDR3 is TGTGCCAGCAGGGAACCTAGCGGGAACGGGGAGCTGTTTTTT.

This clone appeared once. This chain uses TRBV5-4 with TRBJ2-2; tentative D call: TRBD2 (6 bases). The germline V gene has CDR1 SGHNT and CDR2 YYREEE (reference sequence). V was clipped by 4 bases and J by 6 bases, with 16 bases between them. This CDR3 has 15 residues. The CDR3 DNA sequence: TGTGCCAGCAGCGCGAAGACTAGTTTCGCCGGGGAGCTGTTTTTT. Translation: CASSAKTSFAGELFF.